This note documents a single T cell receptor (beta chain) sequence. The CDR3 extends over 13 amino acids. CDR1 and CDR2 from the germline V gene are GTSNPN and SVGIG (reference sequence). V shed 0 bases and J shed 3 bases, with 8 bases lying between them. The sample is drawn from a study of T cell changes during pregnancy in multiple sclerosis. The repertoire was sequenced with immunoSEQ multiplex PCR; TCRdb's copy has only in-frame clones and lacks some. Here the sample spans fewer than 40,000 clones, just over 90% being singletons. The source material was CD4+ T cells from peripheral blood mononuclear cells, sampled in the third trimester of pregnancy. This TCR was sampled from a female donor with multiple sclerosis, enrolled in a pregnancy study. The rearrangement links TRBV30 to TRBJ1-1, with D perhaps TRBD1 (5 bases). The CDR3 loop is CAWSVRGDTEAFF. CDR3 in DNA: TGTGCCTGGAGTGTACGGGGGGACACTGAAGCTTTCTTT.